This T cell receptor beta chain was identified in a study of response to subunit inactivated influenza vaccine. Points from the study as a whole: The authors put forward the suggestion that each seasonal influenza vaccination may bring in only a limited number of new T cells.

About this clonotype itself: Its antigen is as yet unknown.

V was cut by 5 bases and J by 3 bases, with 6 bases left in between. CDR1 is KGHDR, CDR2 SFDVKD, per germline. The CDR3 is 12 residues long. From the RT-PCR reads, TCRdb called clonotypes with MiXCR, one entry per CDR3 protein. Of over 650,000 distinct CDR3 sequences in the sample, less than 20% are singletons; the top ten hold around 9.9%. The chain employs TRBV24-1 and TRBJ1-2; D uncertain. This clonotype was obtained from a man aged 50-59 years who received an inactivated influenza vaccine. This specimen was PBMCs from blood, taken around 5 days after vaccination. The CDR3 nucleotides are TGTGCCACCAGTGGTTCCGACTATGGCTACACCTTC. Its translation: CATSGSDYGYTF.